One T cell receptor beta chain is described in this entry. The target antigen is unknown. V lost 3 bases, J lost 0 bases, and 9 bases stayed unmatched. Germline CDR1 and CDR2: DFQATT and SNEGSKA (reference sequence). The CDR3 length is 18 residues. TCRdb re-called the 5' RACE reads through MiXCR, storing one row per CDR3 protein. The sample lists under 300,000 distinct CDR3 sequences; roughly 13% were seen once. These data come from a study of T cells after yellow fever vaccination. Findings of the study overall: Among all clonotypes, a small share was observed in both CD4 and CD8 compartments.

The chain has TRBV20-1 and TRBJ2-1; TRBD2 aligns across 12 bases. The sample here was CD4+ T cells sorted from PBMCs, taken 45 days after the yellow fever booster vaccination. This TCR derives from a man aged 25 to 40 who received the YFV17D yellow fever vaccine. The CDR3 loop reads CSASSFMTSGSSYNEQFF. DNA for the CDR3: TGCAGTGCTAGTTCGTTTATGACTAGCGGGAGCTCCTACAATGAGCAGTTCTTC.